These 30 T cell receptor beta chains were sequenced from one sample in a study of T cells in Graves' hyperthyroidism and ophthalmopathy. TCR beta CDR3 regions were amplified from RNA. Initially, a first-round RT-PCR of the TCR CDR3 employed the HTBI primer set. TCRdb fed the multiplex PCR reads into MiXCR, producing one record per CDR3 protein. The sample consists of about half a million distinct CDR3 sequences, roughly 16% of them appearing once. Specimen: blood. These receptors were taken from a woman in her twenties or thirties with Graves' ophthalmopathy.

This clonotype appeared a single time. The chain carries TRBV5-1 and TRBJ2-3; 12 bases map to TRBD2. The CDR3 length is 16 residues. With V trimmed by 2 bases and J by 2 bases, 3 bases remained unmatched. Germline CDR1 reads SGHRS; CDR2 reads YFSETQ. CDR3 residues: CASSFGLAGNTDTQYF. The CDR3 DNA sequence: TGCGCCAGCAGCTTCGGACTAGCGGGAAACACAGATACGCAGTATTTT. Full variable domain (remainder filled in from reference TRBV5-1 and TRBJ2-3): KAGVTQTPRYLIKTRGQQVTLSCSPISGHRSVSWYQQTPGQGLQFLFEYFSETQRNKGNFPGRFSGRQFSNSRSEMNVSTLELGDSALYLCASSFGLAGNTDTQYFGPGTRLTVL.

This clonotype showed up many times. The gene calls are TRBV30 and TRBJ2-1, with a possible D match to TRBD2 (5 bases). The V end was cut by 7 bases, the J end by 8 bases, with 18 bases between. The CDR3 is 13 amino acids. Germline V lookup: CDR1 GTSNPN, CDR2 SVGIG (reference sequence). The CDR3 coding sequence is TGTGCCTCCAACACCGGACTGAGGCATGAGCAGTTCTTC. Translating it yields CASNTGLRHEQFF.

CDR3 nucleotides: TGTGCCAGCAGCGCCACCGGGACGGCGACCTACGAGCAGTACTTC. The encoded protein is CASSATGTATYEQYF. The chain couples TRBV9 to TRBJ2-7; D tentatively fits TRBD1 or TRBD2 (5 bases each). CDR3 length: 15 amino acids. The V end lost 3 bases, the J end lost 2 bases, and 15 bases lay between the germline ends. From germline, CDR1 is SGDLS and CDR2 YYNGEE.

The chain has TRBV6-2 or TRBV6-3 and TRBJ2-7; 9 bases fit TRBD2. Trimming took 6 bases from V and 1 from J; bases not matched to a gene: 7. From germline, CDR1 is MNHEY and CDR2 SVGEGT. The CDR3 is made up of 15 amino acids. The CDR3 is CASRGPLAGSYEQYF. In nucleotides, the CDR3 is TGTGCCAGCAGAGGGCCGCTAGCGGGATCCTACGAGCAGTACTTC.

The V and J genes are TRBV28 and TRBJ2-7, with 7 nucleotides matching TRBD1. V lost 7 bases and J lost 1; bases outside the gene matches: 4. The length of the CDR3 is 13 residues. Germline V gene sequence: CDR1 MDHEN, CDR2 SYDVKM. The CDR3, as DNA: TGTGCCAGCACTCGGGACAGTTCCTACGAGCAGTACTTC. Protein product: CASTRDSSYEQYF.

The J gene is TRBJ2-1, the V gene TRBV18; tentative D call: TRBD2 (6 bases). CDR3 length: 15 residues. Germline assignment: CDR1 KGHSH and CDR2 LQKENI. V lost 2 bases and J lost 1, with 9 bases in between. The CDR3 loop is CASSPRAGSYNEQFF. The CDR3 bases are TGTGCCAGCTCACCAAGGGCGGGGTCCTACAATGAGCAGTTCTTC.

At least ten counts were recorded for this clonotype. The V gene is TRBV20-1, the J gene TRBJ2-3, with D possibly TRBD2 on 5 matching bases. The ends were cut back, 5 bases at V and 5 bases at J, with 11 bases in the middle. The CDR3 sequence is 12 residues long. Germline-derived CDR1 and CDR2 are DFQATT and SNEGSKA (reference sequence). DNA for the CDR3: TGCAGTGCTCAGAACGGGGAAGATACGCAGTATTTT. Protein product: CSAQNGEDTQYF.

J is TRBJ1-3 and V is TRBV11-2; D not resolved. Germline loops: CDR1 SGHAT, CDR2 FQNNGV. CDR3 length: 12 amino acids. V was clipped by 1 base and J by 9 bases, with 7 bases between them. CDR3 protein: CASSLAYSTIYF. In DNA form, the CDR3 reads TGTGCCAGCAGCTTAGCCTACAGCACCATATATTTT.

This clonotype was picked up many times. CDR3 DNA sequence: TGCAGTGCCCACAGAGCTAACTATGGCTACACCTTC. This gives the protein CSAHRANYGYTF. The chain joins TRBV20-1 to TRBJ1-2; D ambiguous. V was cut by 6 bases and J by 0 bases, with 8 bases left in between. This CDR3 region has 12 residues. Germline CDR1 is DFQATT and CDR2 is SNEGSKA (reference sequence).

In its sample, this clonotype was seen many times. This sequence joins TRBV20-1 and TRBJ2-7; possible D gene TRBD2, 5 bases. CDR1 and CDR2 (germline): DFQATT, SNEGSKA (reference sequence). The CDR3 covers 14 residues. V was trimmed by 4 bases and J by 2 bases, leaving 15 bases between them. CDR3 protein: CSAKGRRVTYEQYF. In nucleotides, the CDR3 is TGCAGTGCTAAGGGTCGGCGGGTGACCTACGAGCAGTACTTC.

At least ten counts were recorded for this clonotype. This chain joins TRBV6-2 or TRBV6-3 and TRBJ2-5; D might be TRBD1 or TRBD2, each matching 5 bases. Germline V gene sequence: CDR1 MNHEY, CDR2 SVGEGT. This CDR3 has 18 amino acids. With 2 bases removed from V and 1 base from J, the gap between germline ends came to 20 bases. CDR3 protein: CASSYTRRRDVGQETQYF. In DNA form, the CDR3 reads TGTGCCAGCAGTTACACCCGCCGCCGGGACGTGGGCCAAGAGACCCAGTACTTC.

This clonotype was picked up many times. This chain connects TRBV7-9 to TRBJ2-5; D perhaps matches TRBD2 (6 bases). The CDR3 has 15 residues. The germline CDR1 and CDR2 sequences are SEHNR and FQNEAQ (reference sequence). V lost 5 bases and J lost 7, with 20 bases in between. CDR3 sequence reads: CASSGRLGREGTQYF. CDR3 DNA sequence: TGTGCCAGCAGCGGACGACTAGGGCGGGAAGGGACCCAGTACTTC.

Remarks on this clonotype: The CDR3 end shows no conserved phenylalanine or tryptophan, and so a read error is likely. The V call is TRBV6-5, the J call TRBJ1-5; D uncertain. The CDR3 is 14 amino acids. The V end was cut by 2 bases, the J end by 5 bases, with 10 bases between. CDR1 is MNHEY and CDR2 is SVGAGI in the germline V gene. The CDR3 nucleotides are TGTGCCAGCAGTTACCCAGGCGAGTATCAGCCCCAGCATCTT. Amino acids: CASSYPGEYQPQHL.

A few counts support this clonotype. The gene calls are TRBV20-1 and TRBJ2-1; 12 bases are shared with TRBD2. The CDR3 is 18 amino acids. V gave up 3 bases and J gave up 7 bases; unmatched junction bases: 16. Germline CDR1 and CDR2: DFQATT and SNEGSKA (reference sequence). This CDR3 is CSARVDGASGRARNEQFF. Here the CDR3 DNA reads TGCAGTGCTAGGGTCGATGGGGCTAGCGGGAGGGCTAGGAATGAGCAGTTCTTC.

As for this clonotype: This clone may be a read error of a much larger clone one base away. The chain is built from TRBV2 and TRBJ2-1; a possible D gene is TRBD2 (5 bases). The CDR3 spans 13 residues. Germline V CDR1 and CDR2: SNHLY, FYNNEI. The CDR3 is CAGSEPGDNEQFF. As DNA, the CDR3 is TGTGCCGGCAGTGAGCCCGGGGACAATGAGCAGTTCTTC.

This clonotype was picked up many times. The chain combines TRBV20-1 with TRBJ1-5, with 11 bases aligning to TRBD1. Germline CDR1 and CDR2: DFQATT and SNEGSKA (reference sequence). CDR3 size: 16 residues. The trim removed 6 bases at V and 4 bases at J, leaving 11 bases unmatched. DNA of the CDR3: TGCAGTGCCAGAAAAGGGACAGGGGGATTTAATCAGCCCCAGCATTTT. This codes for CSARKGTGGFNQPQHF.

Sample share makes this clonotype medium-sized. The chain is built from TRBV12-3 or TRBV12-4 and TRBJ2-1, with a tentative D call TRBD2 (6 bases). CDR3 length: 15 amino acids. The V end was cut by 7 bases, the J end by 4 bases, with 17 bases between. CDR3 sequence: CASTLAGLRYNEQFF. CDR3 sequence (DNA): TGTGCCAGCACCCTCGCGGGACTCAGATACAATGAGCAGTTCTTC.

This clonotype has ten or more counts. V is TRBV20-1 and J is TRBJ2-5; D unclear. In germline, CDR1 is DFQATT, CDR2 SNEGSKA (reference sequence). Trimming removed 5 bases at V and 4 bases at J, with 11 bases between. The CDR3 covers 12 residues. This CDR3 is CSAPGVPETQYF. DNA of the CDR3: TGCAGTGCTCCCGGAGTCCCAGAGACCCAGTACTTC.

Comment on this clonotype: This could be a read error, since a much larger clone is one nucleotide away. V usage is TRBV5-1 and J usage is TRBJ1-1; D gene ambiguous. V was clipped by 5 bases and J by 5 bases, with 16 bases between them. Per germline, CDR1 SGHRS and CDR2 YFSETQ. The length of the CDR3 is 14 residues. The DNA of the CDR3 is TGCGCCAGCAGACAAGGACGTACGCGAACTGAAGCTTTCTTT. The encoded protein is CASRQGRTRTEAFF.

This clonotype was counted at least ten times. The chain links TRBV4-1 to TRBJ1-2, with D uncertain. There are 15 residues in the CDR3. V was clipped by 0 bases and J by 8 bases, with 16 bases between them. Germline V lookup: CDR1 MGHRA, CDR2 YSYEKL. CDR3 bases: TGCGCCAGCAGCCAAGATGATTTGCCCGTCAGGGGCTACACCTTC. This gives the protein CASSQDDLPVRGYTF.

This clonotype was seen many times. The chain employs TRBV28 and TRBJ2-1; D call uncertain. V lost 7 bases, J lost 9 bases, and 7 bases lay in between. The length of the CDR3 is 10 residues. The V gene's germline CDR1 is MDHEN and CDR2 SYDVKM. CDR3 sequence reads: CASIDREQFF. The DNA for the CDR3 is TGTGCCAGCATTGATCGTGAGCAGTTCTTC.

Ten or more counts support this clonotype. V gene TRBV29-1 combines with J gene TRBJ2-7; 7 positions match TRBD1. V gave up 1 base and J gave up 0 bases; unmatched junction bases: 0. CDR3 length: 13 residues. The germline V gene encodes CDR1 SQVTM and CDR2 ANQGSEA. CDR3 in amino acids: CSVEGDSSYEQYF. CDR3 in DNA: TGCAGCGTTGAAGGGGACAGCTCCTACGAGCAGTACTTC.

This clonotype was picked up many times. The rearrangement uses TRBV29-1 and TRBJ1-2, with 10 positions matching TRBD1. The germline V gene has CDR1 SQVTM and CDR2 ANQGSEA. CDR3 length: 16 residues. The trim removed 4 bases at V and 1 base at J, leaving 9 bases unmatched. This CDR3 reads CSVGQGARGINYGYTF. The CDR3 nucleotides read TGCAGCGTTGGACAGGGGGCGCGAGGGATTAACTATGGCTACACCTTC.

This clonotype was observed a few times. V gene TRBV6-8 combines with J gene TRBJ1-1; tentatively, D is TRBD1 (5 bases). The V gene's germline CDR1 is MNHGY and CDR2 SAAAGT. The V end lost 6 bases, the J end lost 1 base, and 12 bases lay between the germline ends. The CDR3 is 14 amino acids. As DNA, the CDR3 is TGTGCCAGCAGCAGTCACCAGGGGAACACTGAAGCTTTCTTT. It encodes CASSSHQGNTEAFF.

As regards this clonotype: A much larger clone sits a single nucleotide away, making a read error possible. The V call is TRBV7-8, the J call TRBJ2-1; the D call may be TRBD1 or TRBD2 (6 bases each). This CDR3 is built from 16 residues. Germline V lookup: CDR1 SGHVS, CDR2 FQNEAQ. The DNA for the CDR3 is TGTACCAGCAGCTTAGCGGATCCCGAGGGGGGCTGGGAGCAGTTCTTC. Amino acids: CTSSLADPEGGWEQFF.

This clonotype was detected ten times or more. The rearrangement links TRBV28 to TRBJ2-7; possibly TRBD1 for D (6 bases). The CDR3 is 13 amino acids. Trimming left V 5 bases short and J 8 bases short, with 16 bases between. Germline CDR1 and CDR2: MDHEN and SYDVKM. The CDR3 sequence is CASSPGFRDKQYF. CDR3 nucleotide sequence: TGTGCCAGCAGTCCGGGATTCCGGGACAAGCAGTACTTC.

This clonotype was observed at least ten times. V is TRBV29-1 and J is TRBJ2-7; D is perhaps TRBD2 (5 bases). Germline CDR1 SQVTM, CDR2 ANQGSEA. The CDR3 extends over 12 amino acids. Trimming took off 0 bases at V and 5 bases at J, with 8 bases between the two ends. The DNA of the CDR3 is TGCAGCGTTGAAGAGTACGGGGACGAGCAGTACTTC. It translates to CSVEEYGDEQYF.

The sample holds a few counts of this clonotype. The chain is built from TRBV20-1 and TRBJ1-4; no reliable D call. V was shortened by 0 bases and J by 5 bases, with 4 bases between the two germline ends. From germline, CDR1 is DFQATT and CDR2 SNEGSKA (reference sequence). CDR3 length: 12 residues. CDR3 bases: TGCAGTGCTAGAGACCTAAATGAAAAACTGTTTTTT. Translation gives CSARDLNEKLFF.

The V call is TRBV5-1, the J call TRBJ1-6; 9 nucleotides agree with TRBD1. V was pared by 1 base and J by 6 bases, with 11 bases of the junction left unmatched. CDR3 size: 18 residues. From germline, CDR1 is SGHRS and CDR2 YFSETQ. The CDR3 DNA reads TGCGCCAGCAGCTTGTGGGCCATAGGGACAGGGACTAATTCACCCCTCCACTTT. Translated, it gives CASSLWAIGTGTNSPLHF.

The chain joins TRBV4-2 to TRBJ2-7; possibly TRBD1 for D (5 bases). Germline-derived CDR1 and CDR2 are LGHNA and YNFKEQ. The CDR3 is made up of 15 amino acids. V gave up 1 base and J gave up 0 bases, with 10 bases separating them. CDR3 region: CASSQGRTNSYEQYF. The CDR3, as DNA: TGTGCCAGCAGCCAAGGCAGGACAAACTCCTACGAGCAGTACTTC.